A single sample gave rise to the 17 T cell receptor beta chains below, sequenced in a study of beta chain features in type 1 diabetes (dated by TCRdb to the late 2010s). Overall study results and their limits: Type 1 diabetes patients showed a moderate but significant shortening of TCRB CDR3 length in all four CD4+ subsets.

The library relied on the immunoSEQ multiplex PCR assay. The entire isolated RNA was reverse transcribed using the High Capacity cDNA Reverse Transcription Kit, and thus expressed TCRB transcripts were sequenced. TCRdb holds this immuneACCESS table with in-frame rearrangements only. Some clones are missing; in checked studies, unresolved V genes explain under half, and the rest has no known cause. The sample has under 150,000 clones on record, roughly 17% of them singletons. The top ten hold around 2.5% of the sample. These receptors have no identified antigens. Sequenced sample: central memory CD4+ T cells from blood. Source of these receptors: a man aged 18 to 29 with type 1 diabetes.

The chain uses TRBV4-1 and TRBJ2-4; D call uncertain. The V end was cut by 5 bases, the J end by 0 bases, with 11 bases between. This CDR3 spans 15 amino acids. Germline V gene lookup returns CDR1 MGHRA and CDR2 YSYEKL. The CDR3 DNA reads TGCGCCAGCAGCGGGATAGCAGGAGCCAAAAACATTCAGTACTTC. This gives the protein CASSGIAGAKNIQYF.

This clone turned up a few times. J is TRBJ1-2 and V is TRBV5-1; TRBD1 matches at 7 bases. Germline trimming cut 3 bases from V and 4 bases from J; bases unmatched to any gene: 9. CDR1 and CDR2 (germline): SGHRS, YFSETQ. The CDR3 has 15 amino acids. The CDR3 loop is CASSSGQEGIYGYTF. The CDR3 region has the DNA TGCGCCAGCAGCTCCGGACAGGAGGGAATCTATGGCTACACCTTC.

This clone has just a few counts. CDR3 sequence: CSVLGQGENEQFF. The CDR3, as DNA: TGCAGCGTTTTAGGACAGGGCGAGAATGAGCAGTTCTTC. The chain has TRBV29-1 and TRBJ2-1, with 8 bases that match TRBD1. CDR3 length equals 13 residues. CDR1 and CDR2 from the germline V gene are SQVTM and ANQGSEA. Trimming at V came to 5 bases and at J to 7 bases, leaving 7 bases not matched to a gene.

This clone was observed many times. V gene TRBV5-4 combines with J gene TRBJ2-3; D unclear. With 4 bases removed from V and 3 bases from J, the gap between germline ends came to 18 bases. Germline CDR1 SGHNT, CDR2 YYREEE (reference sequence). The CDR3 sequence is 16 residues long. The CDR3 here is CASSPRTSGGTDTQYF. The DNA for the CDR3 is TGTGCCAGCAGCCCTCGGACCTCAGGTGGGACAGATACGCAGTATTTT.

The rearrangement uses TRBV4-2 and TRBJ1-6; D uncertain. The length of the CDR3 is 15 residues. Germline CDR1 and CDR2: LGHNA and YNFKEQ. V was clipped by 6 bases and J by 8 bases, with 17 bases between them. CDR3 protein: CASRRHQSEDSPLHF. The CDR3 coding sequence is TGTGCCAGCAGGCGACACCAATCGGAGGATTCACCCCTCCACTTT.

On this clone: The same CDR3 can be traced to other DNA sequences in this sample. The CDR3 spells CASSSYYEQYF. In DNA form, the CDR3 reads TGTGCCAGCAGCTCGTACTACGAGCAGTACTTC. The chain links TRBV11-2 to TRBJ2-7; D is uncertain. Germline V gene sequence: CDR1 SGHAT, CDR2 FQNNGV. This CDR3 has 11 residues. V was trimmed by 4 bases and J by 3 bases, leaving 4 bases between them. Together with reference TRBV11-2 and TRBJ2-7, the CDR3 gives the full variable domain: EAGVAQSPRYKIIEKRQSVAFWCNPISGHATLYWYQQILGQGPKLLIQFQNNGVVDDSQLPKDRFSAERLKGVDSTLKIQPAKLEDSAVYLCASSSYYEQYFGPGTRLTVT.

Many counts were recorded for this clone. V usage is TRBV30 and J usage is TRBJ1-2; D is perhaps TRBD1 (6 bases). CDR3 size: 14 residues. Germline V gene lookup returns CDR1 GTSNPN and CDR2 SVGIG (reference sequence). V lost 8 bases and J lost 0, with 16 bases in between. As DNA, the CDR3 is TGTGCCGCAACCGGGACACAAACTAACTATGGCTACACCTTC. This translates into CAATGTQTNYGYTF.

This clone was observed a handful of times. This chain uses TRBV28 with TRBJ2-4, with 7 bases lining up with TRBD2. Germline trimming cut 4 bases from V and 0 bases from J; bases unmatched to any gene: 0. The CDR3 covers 14 residues. The germline CDR1 and CDR2 sequences are MDHEN and SYDVKM. In DNA, the CDR3 is TGTGCCAGCAGTTCGGGGGGAGCCAAAAACATTCAGTACTTC. Translating it yields CASSSGGAKNIQYF.

V gene TRBV5-4 combines with J gene TRBJ2-7; no clear D. The ends were cut back, 4 bases at V and 3 bases at J, with 17 bases in the middle. Germline values: CDR1 SGHNT, CDR2 YYREEE (reference sequence). This CDR3 comprises 15 residues. As DNA, the CDR3 is TGTGCCAGCAGCCCACCATTGAGGATCGGCTACGAGCAGTACTTC. The encoded protein is CASSPPLRIGYEQYF.

The gene calls are TRBV9 and TRBJ2-5; 10 bases line up with TRBD2. J gave up 4 bases and V 2 bases, and 5 bases lay outside the gene matches. This CDR3 comprises 15 residues. Germline V lookup: CDR1 SGDLS, CDR2 YYNGEE. Here the CDR3 reads CASSVGLAGAETQYF. In DNA, the CDR3 is TGTGCCAGCAGCGTGGGCCTAGCGGGAGCAGAGACCCAGTACTTC.

The rearrangement joins TRBV2 to TRBJ2-4, with D perhaps TRBD2 (5 bases). Per the germline V gene, CDR1 is SNHLY and CDR2 is FYNNEI. The V gene lost 3 bases and the J gene lost 0 bases, with 12 bases spanning the gap. This CDR3 contains 16 residues. The CDR3 here is CASSDGERIAKNIQYF. DNA of the CDR3: TGTGCCAGCAGTGACGGGGAAAGAATAGCCAAAAACATTCAGTACTTC.

Notes on this clone: Other DNA sequences in this sample translate to the same CDR3. The DNA of the CDR3 is TGTGCCAGCAGCTTAGGGCTGGGACTCTATGGCTACACCTTC. This encodes CASSLGLGLYGYTF. The chain employs TRBV7-9 and TRBJ1-2; D is perhaps TRBD1 (5 bases). This CDR3 is 14 amino acids long. Per the germline V gene, CDR1 is SEHNR and CDR2 is FQNEAQ (reference sequence). Trimming removed 1 base from V and 4 bases from J, with 10 bases in between. The full variable domain, with the rest looked up from reference TRBV7-9 and TRBJ1-2, is DTGVSQNPRHKITKRGQNVTFRCDPISEHNRLYWYRQTLGQGPEFLTYFQNEAQLEKSRLLSDRFSAERPKGSFSTLEIQRTEQGDSAMYLCASSLGLGLYGYTFGSGTRLTVV.

The rearrangement uses TRBV28 and TRBJ1-2; D is unclear. V shed 8 bases and J shed 3 bases, with 10 bases lying between them. The CDR3 runs 12 residues. Per germline, CDR1 MDHEN and CDR2 SYDVKM. This CDR3 is CASGRTDYGYTF. In DNA, the CDR3 is TGTGCCAGCGGCCGGACGGACTATGGCTACACCTTC.

As concerns this clone: It may be a read error: a sequence one base away is much more abundant. The rearrangement uses TRBV6-6 and TRBJ2-3; D might be TRBD2 (5 bases). Germline V CDR1 and CDR2: MNHNY, SVGAGI (reference sequence). Trimming pared 7 bases from V and 4 bases from J, leaving 6 bases between. This CDR3 region has 11 residues. The CDR3 nucleotides read TGTGCCAGCATACTAGCAGATACGCAGTATTTT. It yields the protein CASILADTQYF.

The chain combines TRBV7-9 with TRBJ2-5; D remains unclear. CDR3 length equals 13 residues. Deletions cut 4 bases from V and 2 bases from J, with 8 bases between. CDR1 SEHNR and CDR2 FQNEAQ come from the germline V gene (reference sequence). The CDR3 protein is CASSSGSQETQYF. The CDR3 coding sequence is TGTGCCAGCAGCTCGGGTTCACAAGAGACCCAGTACTTC.

V is TRBV5-1 and J is TRBJ2-1; 7 positions match TRBD2. The CDR3 has 15 residues. CDR1 and CDR2 from the germline V gene are SGHRS and YFSETQ. V lost 4 bases, J lost 7 bases, and 11 bases stayed unmatched. CDR3 sequence (DNA): TGCGCCAGCAGCCTGGAGGAGACTAGCACGAATGAGCAGTTCTTC. Translating it yields CASSLEETSTNEQFF.

The J gene is TRBJ2-1, the V gene TRBV19; 7 bases align to TRBD1. The CDR3 has 15 amino acids. Germline trimming cut 4 bases from V and 5 bases from J; bases unmatched to any gene: 8. The germline CDR1 and CDR2 sequences are LNHDA and SQIVND (reference sequence). The CDR3 is CASSTIQGSNNEQFF. CDR3 coding DNA: TGTGCCAGTAGTACGATACAGGGGTCGAACAATGAGCAGTTCTTC.